This TCR beta chain was recorded in a study of CD8 T cells in ankylosing spondylitis. Overall study findings and caveats: In ankylosing spondylitis blood, a motif of about eight highly homologous TCR beta variants appeared characteristic. Disease-linked clones were reportedly significantly enriched in matched ankylosing spondylitis synovial fluid.

About this clonotype itself: Its antigen is not identified.

Germline-derived CDR1 and CDR2 are SGHRS and YFSETQ. With 0 bases removed from V and 9 bases from J, the gap between germline ends came to 19 bases. The CDR3 is 16 residues long. Researchers built TCR beta libraries using quantitative 5'-RACE with molecular barcodes. TCRdb recomputed calls from the 5' RACE reads with MiXCR, one row per CDR3 protein. The table lists about 700,000 distinct CDR3 sequences, around 20% of them singletons. This clonotype was sampled from a male donor with ankylosing spondylitis. The chain has TRBV5-1 and TRBJ2-1, with D uncertain. The material sequenced was blood, either unsorted or a sorted T cell fraction (not recorded which). The CDR3 is CASSLGSHPAGREQFF. In DNA, the CDR3 is TGCGCCAGCAGCTTGGGCTCGCATCCGGCCGGTCGTGAGCAGTTCTTC.